The 30 T cell receptor beta chains below were found in one sample sequenced in a study of control samples from healthy donors and cancer patients. Profiling relied on immunoSEQ multiplex PCR, and the TCRdb table lists in-frame clones only, not all of them. The sample carries about 70,000 clones, around 87% recorded once. Material for sequencing was PBMCs. Receptors originate from a woman in her forties or fifties with head and neck cancer.

The chain carries TRBV7-8 and TRBJ2-5; a weak D match, TRBD2 (5 bases). Germline values: CDR1 SGHVS, CDR2 FQNEAQ. The CDR3 runs 15 residues. Trimming took off 5 bases at V and 2 bases at J, with 15 bases between the two ends. The CDR3 nucleotides read TGTGCCAGCAGCGTCGGGTTTGGACTTCAAGAGACCCAGTACTTC. This encodes CASSVGFGLQETQYF.

The chain combines TRBV6-5 with TRBJ1-1, with 9 bases lining up with TRBD1. V shed 5 bases, J shed 4 bases, and the junction held 5 bases outside the gene matches. Germline assignment: CDR1 MNHEY and CDR2 SVGAGI. The CDR3 is 14 residues long. CDR3 in amino acids: CASSRTGESTEAFF. The CDR3 coding sequence is TGTGCCAGCAGTAGGACAGGGGAGAGCACTGAAGCTTTCTTT.

This clone has just a few counts. CDR3 bases: TGTGCCAGCAGTTTGACGGGCTCTGGGGCCAACGTCCTGACTTTC. It yields the protein CASSLTGSGANVLTF. J is TRBJ2-6 and V is TRBV28; D is unclear. Germline V lookup: CDR1 MDHEN, CDR2 SYDVKM. The CDR3 has 15 amino acids. V dropped 3 bases and J dropped 0 bases, with 6 bases sitting between them.

This clone was counted between two and nine times. The chain is built from TRBV15 and TRBJ2-3; D is unclear. Deletions cut 5 bases from V and 6 bases from J, with 12 bases between. Germline-derived CDR1 and CDR2 are LNHNV and YYDKDF (reference sequence). The CDR3 extends over 13 amino acids. In DNA form, the CDR3 reads TGTGCCACCAGCTTCCCCCCTAGGGATACGCAGTATTTT. This translates into CATSFPPRDTQYF. Together with reference TRBV15 and TRBJ2-3, the CDR3 gives the full variable domain: DAMVIQNPRYQVTQFGKPVTLSCSQTLNHNVMYWYQQKSSQAPKLLFHYYDKDFNNEADTPDNFQSRRPNTSFCFLDIRSPGLGDTAMYLCATSFPPRDTQYFGPGTRLTVL.

The chain is built from TRBV24-1 and TRBJ2-1; 11 bases line up with TRBD1. Per the germline V gene, CDR1 is KGHDR and CDR2 is SFDVKD. V shed 2 bases, J shed 7 bases, and the junction held 6 bases outside the gene matches. This CDR3 comprises 16 residues. DNA of the CDR3: TGTGCCACCAGTGATTCCGGGACAGGGGGGAGGAATGAGCAGTTCTTC. Translation: CATSDSGTGGRNEQFF.

V and J are TRBV19 and TRBJ1-1; TRBD1 matches 8 bases. There are 14 residues in the CDR3. Germline V gene lookup returns CDR1 LNHDA and CDR2 SQIVND (reference sequence). Trimming cost V 8 bases and J 5 bases; bases outside gene matches: 10. For the CDR3, the DNA is TGTGCCAGTGGGGGCGGACAGGGCGGAACTGAAGCTTTCTTT. Translating it yields CASGGGQGGTEAFF.

This chain connects TRBV6-5 to TRBJ2-3; D remains unclear. Per germline, CDR1 MNHEY and CDR2 SVGAGI. The CDR3 is 14 amino acids. V lost 6 bases to trimming and J lost 4 bases, with 14 bases between them. CDR3 DNA: TGTGCCAGCAGAACCAGCGTAGGTTCAGATACGCAGTATTTT. Protein product: CASRTSVGSDTQYF.

Here the CDR3 DNA reads TGTGCCACCAGCACCATACTGGGACAGGCCAACTACGAGCAGTACTTC. It is translated as CATSTILGQANYEQYF. The chain couples TRBV15 to TRBJ2-7, with TRBD1 identical over 8 bases. Germline V CDR1 and CDR2: LNHNV, YYDKDF (reference sequence). Trimming took 4 bases from V and 3 from J; bases not matched to a gene: 11. The CDR3 runs to 16 residues.

The V and J genes are TRBV6-5 and TRBJ1-1; D call uncertain. The V end lost 6 bases, the J end lost 6 bases, and 14 bases lay between the germline ends. Germline lookup yields CDR1 MNHEY and CDR2 SVGAGI. This CDR3 comprises 13 residues. This CDR3 reads CASSSPGRAEAFF. CDR3 in DNA: TGTGCCAGCAGCTCTCCCGGGCGGGCTGAAGCTTTCTTT.

V and J are TRBV28 and TRBJ1-4, with 10 nucleotides matching TRBD1. Germline V CDR1 and CDR2: MDHEN, SYDVKM. The CDR3 is 14 amino acids. V lost 3 bases and J lost 8; bases outside the gene matches: 3. In nucleotides, the CDR3 is TGTGCCAGCAGTTTCGGGGGACAGGGGGAAAAACTGTTTTTT. Translated: CASSFGGQGEKLFF.

This chain joins TRBV27 and TRBJ1-5; TRBD1 agrees at 8 bases. V lost 6 bases and J lost 3; bases outside the gene matches: 4. The CDR3 sequence is 14 residues long. Germline V CDR1 and CDR2: MNHEY, SMNVEV (reference sequence). The CDR3 DNA reads as TGTGCCAGCAGGCGGACAGGGATCAATCAGCCCCAGCATTTT. Translating it yields CASRRTGINQPQHF.

CDR3 in DNA: TGTGCCAGCAGCTTCCGGTCGGGGGATGAGCAGTTCTTC. The encoded protein is CASSFRSGDEQFF. V is TRBV7-3 and J is TRBJ2-1, with D maybe TRBD2 (6 bases). Germline V gives CDR1 SGHTA, CDR2 FQGTGA. Trimming took off 3 bases at V and 8 bases at J, with 11 bases between the two ends. The CDR3 runs 13 residues.

The rearrangement links TRBV12-3 or TRBV12-4 to TRBJ2-2; no reliable D call. The CDR3 has 12 residues. Trimming took off 8 bases at V and 6 bases at J, with 10 bases between the two ends. CDR3 nucleotide sequence: TGTGCCAGCCTAAACCCGGCCGGGGAGCTGTTTTTT. It specifies CASLNPAGELFF.

V gene TRBV18 combines with J gene TRBJ2-2, with TRBD2 matching over 9 bases. The junction had 7 bases not matched to a gene; V was cut back by 0 bases and J by 5 bases. The CDR3 loop spans 17 amino acids. Germline CDR1 and CDR2: KGHSH and LQKENI. The CDR3 DNA reads as TGTGCCAGCTCACCACCGACTAGCGGCCGATATACCGGGGAGCTGTTTTTT. Translation gives CASSPPTSGRYTGELFF.

J is TRBJ1-2 and V is TRBV30, with D hard to call. Germline V gives CDR1 GTSNPN, CDR2 SVGIG (reference sequence). Trimming removed 2 bases from V and 9 bases from J, with 19 bases in between. This CDR3 has 14 residues. As DNA, the CDR3 is TGTGCCTGGAGTTTCGCCAGTAGTCCCCTAAGCTACACCTTC. It encodes CAWSFASSPLSYTF.

This rearrangement joins TRBV15 to TRBJ1-4; 10 nucleotides match TRBD1. The length of the CDR3 is 16 residues. J lost 5 bases, V lost 0 bases, and 3 bases had no gene match. Germline V gene data show CDR1 as LNHNV and CDR2 as YYDKDF (reference sequence). CDR3 coding DNA: TGTGCCACCAGCAGAGATGGGGACAGGGGCAATGAAAAACTGTTTTTT. Translating gives CATSRDGDRGNEKLFF.

The V call is TRBV29-1, the J call TRBJ2-2, with 7 bases lining up with TRBD2. Trimming took 7 bases from V and 0 from J; bases not matched to a gene: 11. The V gene's germline CDR1 is SQVTM and CDR2 ANQGSEA. The CDR3 is made up of 16 amino acids. The CDR3 DNA reads as TGCAGCGCGATCAGACCGGGACTAACGAACACCGGGGAGCTGTTTTTT. Its translation: CSAIRPGLTNTGELFF.

This clone was counted a few times. The chain recombines TRBV7-6 with TRBJ2-1; no firm D call. The CDR3 runs to 14 residues. Germline CDR1 reads SGHVS; CDR2 reads FNYEAQ. Trimming pared 8 bases from V and 0 bases from J, leaving 11 bases between. The CDR3 coding sequence is TGTGCCAGCGGACCTAGGAGCTCCTACAATGAGCAGTTCTTC. Amino acids: CASGPRSSYNEQFF.

The chain couples TRBV9 to TRBJ2-3, with TRBD2 matching 8 bases. Germline values: CDR1 SGDLS, CDR2 YYNGEE. After removal of 4 bases from V and 2 bases from J, the junction contained 15 bases not matched to a gene. The length of the CDR3 is 18 residues. CDR3 nucleotide sequence: TGTGCCAGCAGCACAACCGGGGGGGGGCAAAGGACCACAGATACGCAGTATTTT. It codes for CASSTTGGGQRTTDTQYF.

The chain employs TRBV6-1 and TRBJ1-5, with D possibly TRBD1 on 6 matching bases. The germline gives CDR1 MNHNS, CDR2 SASEGT. Trimming pared 2 bases from V and 3 bases from J, leaving 11 bases between. The CDR3 runs to 15 residues. CDR3: CASSESGHNNQPQHF. CDR3 coding DNA: TGTGCCAGCAGTGAATCGGGACACAACAATCAGCCCCAGCATTTT.

This clone has more than one count but fewer than ten. The rearrangement uses TRBV5-4 and TRBJ2-7, with TRBD1 matching 8 bases. This CDR3 is built from 14 residues. The trim removed 4 bases at V and 3 bases at J, leaving 6 bases unmatched. Germline-derived CDR1 and CDR2 are SGHNT and YYREEE (reference sequence). In DNA, the CDR3 is TGTGCCAGCAGCCCCCACAGGGGGAACTACGAGCAGTACTTC. Its protein is CASSPHRGNYEQYF.

The rearrangement links TRBV2 to TRBJ1-6, with unresolved D. There are 11 residues in the CDR3. Germline V gene lookup returns CDR1 SNHLY and CDR2 FYNNEI. Deletions cut 3 bases from V and 13 bases from J, with 7 bases between. The CDR3 bases are TGTGCCAGCAGTGATCCATCCCCCCTCCACTTT. Its protein is CASSDPSPLHF.

This rearrangement joins TRBV3-1 (or the pseudogene TRBV3-2) to TRBJ1-2; 10 bases are a match to TRBD1. The CDR3 length is 14 residues. From germline, CDR1 is LGHDT and CDR2 YNNKEL (reference sequence). The V gene end was trimmed by 1 base and the J gene end by 8 bases; junction bases not matched to a gene: 4. The CDR3 here is CASSQGQGARGYTF. CDR3 nucleotide sequence: TGTGCCAGCAGCCAAGGACAGGGGGCGAGGGGCTACACCTTC.

V usage is TRBV7-9 and J usage is TRBJ1-5; D gene uncertain. CDR1 and CDR2 (germline): SEHNR, FQNEAQ (reference sequence). Trimming took off 4 bases at V and 5 bases at J, with 15 bases between the two ends. The CDR3 runs to 15 residues. The CDR3 is CASSSSDLEDQPQHF. CDR3 sequence (DNA): TGTGCCAGCAGCTCTTCGGACCTCGAAGATCAGCCCCAGCATTTT.

The chain has TRBV28 and TRBJ2-7, with 9 bases fitting TRBD1. Germline CDR1 MDHEN, CDR2 SYDVKM. The CDR3 has 14 residues. Germline trimming cut 3 bases from V and 4 bases from J; bases unmatched to any gene: 4. The CDR3 is CASSLTGGMYEQYF. In DNA form, the CDR3 reads TGTGCCAGCAGTTTGACAGGGGGGATGTACGAGCAGTACTTC.

The chain combines TRBV28 with TRBJ2-5; D gene uncertain. This CDR3 region has 12 residues. Germline lookup yields CDR1 MDHEN and CDR2 SYDVKM. Trimming took 5 bases from V and 1 from J, leaving 5 bases between them. The CDR3 protein is CASSPGQETQYF. The CDR3 DNA follows: TGTGCCAGCAGTCCAGGCCAAGAGACCCAGTACTTC.

This chain uses TRBV6-1 with TRBJ2-7, with D uncertain. CDR3 size: 13 residues. Trimming left V 2 bases short and J 4 bases short, with 9 bases between. CDR1 is MNHNS and CDR2 is SASEGT in the germline V gene. CDR3 in amino acids: CASSEQLGYEQYF. As DNA, the CDR3 is TGTGCCAGCAGTGAACAGTTAGGATACGAGCAGTACTTC.

The V call is TRBV6-2 or TRBV6-3, the J call TRBJ2-2; TRBD2 matches at 8 bases. V lost 1 base and J lost 4; bases outside the gene matches: 2. This CDR3 has 15 residues. In germline, CDR1 is MNHEY, CDR2 SVGEGT. CDR3 residues: CASSYFGGATGELFF. Here the CDR3 DNA reads TGTGCCAGCAGTTACTTCGGGGGGGCCACCGGGGAGCTGTTTTTT.

A word on this clone: The identical CDR3 is also encoded by other nucleotide sequences in the sample. This sequence joins TRBV9 and TRBJ2-1; maybe TRBD1 (5 bases). Germline values: CDR1 SGDLS, CDR2 YYNGEE. The CDR3 is 15 residues long. The germline V and J ends were trimmed by 0 bases and 10 bases, with 17 bases remaining between them. CDR3 in DNA: TGTGCCAGCAGCGTAGAGGCCAGGGTCCTAGGAGAGCAGTTCTTC. It translates to CASSVEARVLGEQFF.

V is TRBV7-2 and J is TRBJ2-3; 7 bases are shared with TRBD1. CDR3 size: 16 residues. Losses at the gene ends were 5 bases for V and 0 bases for J; bases not matched to a gene: 8. The V gene's germline CDR1 is SGHTA and CDR2 FQGNSA. The CDR3 region is CASSPRQGGSTDTQYF. As DNA, the CDR3 is TGTGCCAGCAGCCCACGACAGGGTGGGAGCACAGATACGCAGTATTTT.